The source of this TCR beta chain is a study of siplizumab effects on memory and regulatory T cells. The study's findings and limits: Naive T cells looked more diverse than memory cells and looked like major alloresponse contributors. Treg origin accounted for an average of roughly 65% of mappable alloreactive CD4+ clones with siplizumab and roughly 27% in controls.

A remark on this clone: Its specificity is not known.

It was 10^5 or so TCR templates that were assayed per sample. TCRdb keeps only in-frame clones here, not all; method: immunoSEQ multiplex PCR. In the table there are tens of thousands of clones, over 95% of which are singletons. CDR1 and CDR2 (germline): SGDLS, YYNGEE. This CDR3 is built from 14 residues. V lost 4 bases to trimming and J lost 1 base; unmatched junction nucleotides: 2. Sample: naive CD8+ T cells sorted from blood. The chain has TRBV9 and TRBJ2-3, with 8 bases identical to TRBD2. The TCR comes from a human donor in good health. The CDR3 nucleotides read TGTGCCAGCAGCCTTAGCGGGGGCACAGATACGCAGTATTTT. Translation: CASSLSGGTDTQYF.